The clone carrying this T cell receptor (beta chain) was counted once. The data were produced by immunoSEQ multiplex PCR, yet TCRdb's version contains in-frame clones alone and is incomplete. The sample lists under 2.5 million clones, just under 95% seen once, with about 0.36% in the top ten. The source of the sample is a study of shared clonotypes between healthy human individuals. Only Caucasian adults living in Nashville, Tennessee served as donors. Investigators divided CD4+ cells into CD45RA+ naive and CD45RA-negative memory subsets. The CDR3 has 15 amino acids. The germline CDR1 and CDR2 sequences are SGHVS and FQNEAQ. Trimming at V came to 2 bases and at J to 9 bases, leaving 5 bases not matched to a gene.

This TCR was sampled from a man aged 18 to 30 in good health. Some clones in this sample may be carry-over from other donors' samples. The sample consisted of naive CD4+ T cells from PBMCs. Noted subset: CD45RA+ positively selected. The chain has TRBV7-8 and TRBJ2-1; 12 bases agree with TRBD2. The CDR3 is CASSLLGLAGTEQFF. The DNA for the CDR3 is TGTGCCAGCAGCTTACTCGGACTAGCGGGAACTGAGCAGTTCTTC.